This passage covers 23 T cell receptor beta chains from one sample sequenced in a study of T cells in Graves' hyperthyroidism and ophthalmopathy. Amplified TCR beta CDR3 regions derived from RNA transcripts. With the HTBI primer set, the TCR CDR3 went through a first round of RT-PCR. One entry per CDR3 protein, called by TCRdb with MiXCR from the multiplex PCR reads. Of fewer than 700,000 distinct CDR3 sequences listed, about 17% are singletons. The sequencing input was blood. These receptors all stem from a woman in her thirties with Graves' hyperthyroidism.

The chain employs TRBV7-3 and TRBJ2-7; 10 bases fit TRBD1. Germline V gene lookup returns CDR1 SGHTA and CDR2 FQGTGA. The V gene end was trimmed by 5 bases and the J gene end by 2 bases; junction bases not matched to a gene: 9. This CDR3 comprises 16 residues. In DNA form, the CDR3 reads TGTGCCAGCAGCGCCGGGACAGGGGCCGACGCCTACGAGCAGTACTTC. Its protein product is CASSAGTGADAYEQYF.

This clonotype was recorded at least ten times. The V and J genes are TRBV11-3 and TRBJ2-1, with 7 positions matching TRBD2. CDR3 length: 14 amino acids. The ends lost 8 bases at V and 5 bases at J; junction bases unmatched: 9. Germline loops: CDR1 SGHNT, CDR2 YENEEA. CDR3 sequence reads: CASGRASGHNEQFF. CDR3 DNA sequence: TGTGCCAGCGGTCGGGCTAGCGGTCACAATGAGCAGTTCTTC.

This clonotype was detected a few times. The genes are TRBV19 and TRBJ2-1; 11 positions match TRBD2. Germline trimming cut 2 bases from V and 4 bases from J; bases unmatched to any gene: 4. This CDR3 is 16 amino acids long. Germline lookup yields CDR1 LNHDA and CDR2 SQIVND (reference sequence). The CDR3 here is CASSISSGRRYNEQFF. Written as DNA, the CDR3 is TGTGCCAGTAGTATATCTAGCGGGAGGAGGTACAATGAGCAGTTCTTC.

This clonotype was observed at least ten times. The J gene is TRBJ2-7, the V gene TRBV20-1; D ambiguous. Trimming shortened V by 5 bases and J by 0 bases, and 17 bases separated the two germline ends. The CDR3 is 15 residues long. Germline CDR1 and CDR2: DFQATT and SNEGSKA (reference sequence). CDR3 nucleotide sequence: TGCAGTGCTCACCCAATGGGAAGGAGCTCCTACGAGCAGTACTTC. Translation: CSAHPMGRSSYEQYF.

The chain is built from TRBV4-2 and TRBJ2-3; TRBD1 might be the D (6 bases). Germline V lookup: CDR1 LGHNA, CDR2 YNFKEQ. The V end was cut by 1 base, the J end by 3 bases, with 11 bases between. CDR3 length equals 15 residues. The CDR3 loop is CASSQGGQGTDTQYF. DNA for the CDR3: TGTGCCAGCAGCCAAGGAGGGCAGGGGACAGATACGCAGTATTTT.

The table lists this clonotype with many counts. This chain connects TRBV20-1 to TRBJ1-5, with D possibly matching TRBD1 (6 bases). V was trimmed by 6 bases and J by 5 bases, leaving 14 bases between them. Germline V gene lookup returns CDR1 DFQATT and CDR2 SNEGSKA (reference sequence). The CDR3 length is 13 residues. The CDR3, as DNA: TGCAGTGCGGCGGGAGGGGGACATCAGCCCCAGCATTTT. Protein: CSAAGGGHQPQHF.

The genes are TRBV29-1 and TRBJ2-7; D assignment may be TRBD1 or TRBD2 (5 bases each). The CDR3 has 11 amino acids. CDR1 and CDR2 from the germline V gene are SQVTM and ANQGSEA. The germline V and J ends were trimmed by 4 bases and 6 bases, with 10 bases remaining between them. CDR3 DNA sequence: TGCAGCGTTGCAGAGGGGACCGAGCAGTACTTC. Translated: CSVAEGTEQYF.

For the CDR3, the DNA is TGTGCCAGCGCACCGAGAGGGACAGGCACTAATGAAAAACTGTTTTTT. Translating it yields CASAPRGTGTNEKLFF. The rearrangement links TRBV27 to TRBJ1-4; 8 bases are shared with TRBD1. The CDR3 has 16 amino acids. Germline V gives CDR1 MNHEY, CDR2 SMNVEV (reference sequence). J lost 2 bases, V lost 8 bases, and 10 bases had no gene match.

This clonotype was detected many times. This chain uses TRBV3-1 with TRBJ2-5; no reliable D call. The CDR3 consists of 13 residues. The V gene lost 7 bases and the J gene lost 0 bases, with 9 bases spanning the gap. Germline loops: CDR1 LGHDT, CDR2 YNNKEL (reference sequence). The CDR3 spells CASTQVNQETQYF. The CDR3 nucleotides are TGTGCCAGCACCCAGGTAAACCAAGAGACCCAGTACTTC.

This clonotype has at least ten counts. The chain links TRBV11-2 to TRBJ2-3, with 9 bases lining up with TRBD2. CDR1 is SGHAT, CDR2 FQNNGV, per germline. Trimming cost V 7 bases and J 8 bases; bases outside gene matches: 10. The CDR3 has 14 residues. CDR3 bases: TGTGCCAGCACCCGGACTAGCGAGTGGAGTACGCAGTATTTT. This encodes CASTRTSEWSTQYF.

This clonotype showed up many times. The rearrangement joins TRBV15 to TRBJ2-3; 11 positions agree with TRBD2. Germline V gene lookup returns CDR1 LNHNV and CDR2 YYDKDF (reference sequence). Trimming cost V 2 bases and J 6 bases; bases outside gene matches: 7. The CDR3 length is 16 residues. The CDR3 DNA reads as TGTGCCACCAGCAGAAAACTAGCGGGAGTAGTTGATACGCAGTATTTT. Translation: CATSRKLAGVVDTQYF.

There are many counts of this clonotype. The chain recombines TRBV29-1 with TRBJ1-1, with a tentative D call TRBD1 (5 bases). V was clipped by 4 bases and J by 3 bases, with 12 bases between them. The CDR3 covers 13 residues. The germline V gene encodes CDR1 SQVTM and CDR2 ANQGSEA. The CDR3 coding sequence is TGCAGCGTTGCGCTGGGGCTTGACACTGAAGCTTTCTTT. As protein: CSVALGLDTEAFF.

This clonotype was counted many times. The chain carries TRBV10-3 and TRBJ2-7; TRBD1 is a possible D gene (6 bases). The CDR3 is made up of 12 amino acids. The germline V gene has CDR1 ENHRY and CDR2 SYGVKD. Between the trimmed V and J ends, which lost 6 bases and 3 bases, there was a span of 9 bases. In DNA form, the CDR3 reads TGTGCCATCAGCCAGGGGTTCTACGAGCAGTACTTC. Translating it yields CAISQGFYEQYF.

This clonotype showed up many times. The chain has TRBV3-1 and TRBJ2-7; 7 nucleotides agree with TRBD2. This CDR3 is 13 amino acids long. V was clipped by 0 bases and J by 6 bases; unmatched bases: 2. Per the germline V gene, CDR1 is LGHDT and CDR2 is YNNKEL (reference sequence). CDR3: CASSQDSGGEQYF. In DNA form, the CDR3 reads TGTGCCAGCAGCCAAGATTCGGGGGGCGAGCAGTACTTC.

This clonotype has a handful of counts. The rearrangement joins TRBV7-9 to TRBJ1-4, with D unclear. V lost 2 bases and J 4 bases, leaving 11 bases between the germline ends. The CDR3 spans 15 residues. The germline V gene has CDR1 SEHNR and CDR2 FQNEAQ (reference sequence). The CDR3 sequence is CASSLRSLGNEKLFF. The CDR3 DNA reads TGTGCCAGCAGCTTACGTTCCCTTGGTAATGAAAAACTGTTTTTT.

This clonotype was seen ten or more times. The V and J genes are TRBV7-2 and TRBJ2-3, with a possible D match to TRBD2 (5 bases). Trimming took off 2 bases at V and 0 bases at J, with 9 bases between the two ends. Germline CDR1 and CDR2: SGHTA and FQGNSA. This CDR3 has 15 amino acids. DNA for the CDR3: TGTGCCAGCAGCTTACTAGCACCTAGCACAGATACGCAGTATTTT. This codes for CASSLLAPSTDTQYF.

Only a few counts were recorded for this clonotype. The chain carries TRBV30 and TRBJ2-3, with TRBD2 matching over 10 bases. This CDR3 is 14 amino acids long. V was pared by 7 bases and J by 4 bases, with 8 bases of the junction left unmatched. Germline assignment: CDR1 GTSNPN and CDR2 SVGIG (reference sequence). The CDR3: CALGLANRADTQYF. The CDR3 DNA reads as TGTGCCTTGGGACTAGCGAATAGGGCAGATACGCAGTATTTT.

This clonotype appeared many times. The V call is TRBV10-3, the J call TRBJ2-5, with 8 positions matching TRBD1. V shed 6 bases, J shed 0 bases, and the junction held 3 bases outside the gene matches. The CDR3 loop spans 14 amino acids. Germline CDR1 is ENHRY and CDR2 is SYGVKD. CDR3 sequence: CAIRGDRYQETQYF. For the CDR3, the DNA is TGTGCCATCAGGGGGGACAGGTACCAAGAGACCCAGTACTTC.

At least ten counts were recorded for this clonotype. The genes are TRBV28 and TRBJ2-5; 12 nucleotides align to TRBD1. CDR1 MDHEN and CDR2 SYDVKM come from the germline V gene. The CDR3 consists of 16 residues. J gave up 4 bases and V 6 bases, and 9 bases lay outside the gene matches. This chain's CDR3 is CASRIRGQGAGETQYF. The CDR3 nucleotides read TGTGCCAGCAGGATACGGGGACAGGGGGCAGGAGAGACCCAGTACTTC.

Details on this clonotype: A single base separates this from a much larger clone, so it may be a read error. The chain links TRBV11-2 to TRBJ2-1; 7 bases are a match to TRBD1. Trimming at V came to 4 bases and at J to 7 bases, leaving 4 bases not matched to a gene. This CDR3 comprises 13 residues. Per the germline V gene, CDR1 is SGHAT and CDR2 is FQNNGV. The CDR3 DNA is TGTGCCAGCAGCTCGACAGGGACGAATGAGCAGTTCTTC. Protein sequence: CASSSTGTNEQFF.

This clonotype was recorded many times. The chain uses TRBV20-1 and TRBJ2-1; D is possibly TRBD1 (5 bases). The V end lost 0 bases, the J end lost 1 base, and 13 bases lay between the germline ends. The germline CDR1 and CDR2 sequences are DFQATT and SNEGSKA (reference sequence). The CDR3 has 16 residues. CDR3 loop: CSARDSDISSYNEQFF. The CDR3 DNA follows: TGCAGTGCTAGAGATTCGGACATCAGTTCCTACAATGAGCAGTTCTTC.

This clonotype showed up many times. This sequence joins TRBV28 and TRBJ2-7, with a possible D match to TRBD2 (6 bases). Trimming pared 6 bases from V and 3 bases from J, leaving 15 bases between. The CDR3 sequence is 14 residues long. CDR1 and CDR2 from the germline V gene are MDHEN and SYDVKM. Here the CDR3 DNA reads TGTGCCAGCAGGTTTGAGGGACTGATCTACGAGCAGTACTTC. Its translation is CASRFEGLIYEQYF.

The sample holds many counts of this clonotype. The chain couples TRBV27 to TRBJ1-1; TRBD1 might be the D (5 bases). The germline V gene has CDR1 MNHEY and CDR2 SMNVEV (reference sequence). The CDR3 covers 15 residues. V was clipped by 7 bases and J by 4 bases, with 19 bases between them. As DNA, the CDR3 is TGTGCCAGCATCGACCTTATCACGGGGGGCACTGAAGCTTTCTTT. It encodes CASIDLITGGTEAFF.